What follows are 23 T cell receptor beta chains derived from one specimen sequenced in a study of Graves' ophthalmopathy and Graves' hyperthyroidism (dated by TCRdb to 2016 to 2019). Sequenced on an Illumina HiSeq 2000. For repertoire sequencing, the TCR beta CDR3 regions were amplified from RNA transcripts. A first-round RT-PCR used HTBI primers with the Qiagen OneStep RT-PCR kit, followed by a second-round multiplex PCR, size selection and purification. TCRdb trimmed public reads at Q25 via fastp, called clones via MiXCR and kept in-frame beta chains. Each entry is one CDR3 protein sequence, shown with its most common DNA and genes. The sample profile shows about 480,000 distinct CDR3 sequences; around 14% of them were found once. The top ten clonotypes cover 8% to 10% of the sample. Sequenced material: blood. All receptors derive from a woman aged 30 to 39 with Graves' ophthalmopathy. Donor details come from another sample of the same person, matched by shared clones.

There are a few counts of this clonotype. CDR3 nucleotide sequence: TGCGCCAGCAGTGACAATAAGCCCGGGACAGGGGAGGGAGAGCAGTACTTC. This translates into CASSDNKPGTGEGEQYF. This chain connects TRBV10-1 to TRBJ2-7; 10 bases align to TRBD1. The CDR3 totals 17 residues. Germline V gene data show CDR1 as WNHNN and CDR2 as SYGVQD (reference sequence). Germline trimming cut 3 bases from V and 7 bases from J; bases unmatched to any gene: 15.

This clonotype was observed at least ten times. The chain couples TRBV6-1 to TRBJ2-7; 7 bases are shared with TRBD2. Per the germline V gene, CDR1 is MNHNS and CDR2 is SASEGT. Trimming removed 2 bases from V and 2 bases from J; junction bases left unmatched: 6. The CDR3 has 15 residues. CDR3 sequence (DNA): TGTGCCAGCAGTGAACACCTCGCGGGGGCCTACGAGCAGTACTTC. It translates to CASSEHLAGAYEQYF.

This clonotype has ten or more counts. This chain links TRBV15 with TRBJ2-4; 8 nucleotides agree with TRBD2. The ends lost 2 bases at V and 0 bases at J; junction bases unmatched: 6. Germline lookup yields CDR1 LNHNV and CDR2 YYDKDF (reference sequence). The CDR3 loop spans 17 amino acids. The CDR3 sequence is CATSRTGGLLAKNIQYF. In DNA, the CDR3 is TGTGCCACCAGCAGAACGGGGGGGCTACTAGCCAAAAACATTCAGTACTTC. The variable domain in full, with the rest retrieved from reference TRBV15 and TRBJ2-4, is DAMVIQNPRYQVTQFGKPVTLSCSQTLNHNVMYWYQQKSSQAPKLLFHYYDKDFNNEADTPDNFQSRRPNTSFCFLDIRSPGLGDTAMYLCATSRTGGLLAKNIQYFGAGTRLSVL.

This clonotype was recorded a few times. The rearrangement links TRBV30 to TRBJ1-2; 7 bases align to TRBD1. This CDR3 has 12 amino acids. Germline CDR1 and CDR2: GTSNPN and SVGIG (reference sequence). V dropped 2 bases and J dropped 9; count of bases not matched to a gene: 6. DNA for the CDR3: TGTGCCTGGAGTAGTCCAGGGGGACGCTACACCTTC. Its protein is CAWSSPGGRYTF.

This clonotype has a count of ten or more. The chain uses TRBV5-1 and TRBJ2-7, with no clear D. Germline-derived CDR1 and CDR2 are SGHRS and YFSETQ. V gave up 0 bases and J gave up 2 bases, with 12 bases separating them. The CDR3 extends over 15 amino acids. Written as DNA, the CDR3 is TGCGCCAGCAGCTTGGTTGACGGCACCCCCTACGAGCAGTACTTC. This codes for CASSLVDGTPYEQYF.

About this clonotype itself: A much larger clone lies one base from this, so it may be a read error. The CDR3 carries no conserved terminal phenylalanine or tryptophan, so it likely arises from a read error. V gene TRBV6-1 combines with J gene TRBJ2-2, with 8 bases fitting TRBD1. The CDR3 consists of 15 residues. The germline CDR1 and CDR2 sequences are MNHNS and SASEGT. The V segment lost 6 bases and the J segment 5 bases; nucleotides outside the gene matches: 8. The CDR3 reads CASRFPQGATGELFS. In DNA form, the CDR3 reads TGTGCCAGCAGATTTCCCCAGGGGGCGACCGGGGAGCTGTTTTCT.

Many counts were recorded for this clonotype. This chain connects TRBV6-1 to TRBJ2-7; 15 bases fit TRBD2. The CDR3 covers 17 residues. CDR1 MNHNS and CDR2 SASEGT come from the germline V gene. V lost 3 bases and J lost 6; bases outside the gene matches: 9. The CDR3 region is CASSEGLAGGSPSEQYF. The CDR3 DNA follows: TGTGCCAGCAGTGAGGGACTAGCGGGGGGCAGTCCGAGCGAGCAGTACTTC.

The chain is built from TRBV12-3 or TRBV12-4 and TRBJ1-1; 10 positions agree with TRBD1. The CDR3 consists of 14 residues. V was pared by 8 bases and J by 5 bases, with 8 bases of the junction left unmatched. This CDR3 reads CASGLTGGATEAFF. The CDR3 DNA reads as TGTGCCAGCGGCTTGACAGGGGGCGCGACTGAAGCTTTCTTT.

This clonotype was observed many times. This chain links TRBV15 with TRBJ2-2; 7 bases match TRBD1. The CDR3 length is 16 residues. Trimming cost V 0 bases and J 6 bases; bases outside gene matches: 7. In germline, CDR1 is LNHNV, CDR2 YYDKDF (reference sequence). The CDR3 coding sequence is TGTGCCACCAGCAGAGATGGGACAGACGGGGCCGGGGAGCTGTTTTTT. Amino acid sequence: CATSRDGTDGAGELFF.

The V gene is TRBV7-8, the J gene TRBJ2-2, with 10 bases lining up with TRBD2. CDR3 length: 16 amino acids. Trimming at V came to 4 bases and at J to 3 bases, leaving 5 bases not matched to a gene. Germline assignment: CDR1 SGHVS and CDR2 FQNEAQ. The CDR3 DNA sequence: TGTGCCAGCAGCTCTCTAGCGGGAGAGCACACCGGGGAGCTGTTTTTT. Protein product: CASSSLAGEHTGELFF.

The sample holds many counts of this clonotype. The rearrangement links TRBV6-1 to TRBJ1-1; D unresolved. V dropped 6 bases and J dropped 6 bases, with 14 bases sitting between them. This CDR3 region has 13 residues. Germline CDR1 is MNHNS and CDR2 is SASEGT. Here the CDR3 reads CASSQARTSEAFF. In DNA form, the CDR3 reads TGTGCCAGCAGCCAAGCTCGGACGTCTGAAGCTTTCTTT.

This chain connects TRBV20-1 to TRBJ2-5; no reliable D call. There are 16 residues in the CDR3. V lost 0 bases and J 1 base, leaving 15 bases between the germline ends. Germline CDR1 is DFQATT and CDR2 is SNEGSKA (reference sequence). In DNA form, the CDR3 reads TGCAGTGCTAGAGACTTAATCCAGAGCCCCCAAGAGACCCAGTACTTC. Translation: CSARDLIQSPQETQYF.

The sample holds many counts of this clonotype. This chain uses TRBV20-1 with TRBJ1-5; D possibly corresponds to TRBD1 (5 bases). The CDR3 consists of 13 residues. Germline CDR1 DFQATT, CDR2 SNEGSKA (reference sequence). V was shortened by 4 bases and J by 7 bases, with 14 bases between the two germline ends. CDR3: CSATGSRGQPQHF. The CDR3 DNA sequence: TGCAGTGCTACAGGGTCTCGGGGACAGCCCCAGCATTTT.

This clonotype was observed many times. The rearrangement joins TRBV12-3 or TRBV12-4 to TRBJ2-7, with 7 positions matching TRBD2. With V trimmed by 4 bases and J by 4 bases, 16 bases remained unmatched. CDR3 size: 17 residues. The CDR3 here is CASSSFSVGGVDYEQYF. CDR3 DNA: TGTGCCAGCAGTTCGTTCTCCGTTGGGGGGGTAGATTACGAGCAGTACTTC.

This clonotype appeared a few times. The chain is built from TRBV20-1 and TRBJ2-2; 11 positions agree with TRBD2. Germline-derived CDR1 and CDR2 are DFQATT and SNEGSKA (reference sequence). J lost 6 bases, V lost 6 bases, and 15 bases had no gene match. This CDR3 is 17 amino acids long. The CDR3 spells CSASPLGSGRAAGELFF. CDR3 nucleotides: TGCAGTGCCTCTCCTTTAGGTAGCGGGAGGGCGGCCGGGGAGCTGTTTTTT.

This clonotype was observed at least ten times. This rearrangement joins TRBV11-2 to TRBJ1-2; unclear D gene. Looked up from germline, CDR1 is SGHAT and CDR2 is FQNNGV. Deletions cut 1 base from V and 8 bases from J, with 8 bases between. This CDR3 region has 12 residues. The CDR3 region is CASSLVQEGYTF. DNA of the CDR3: TGTGCCAGCAGCTTAGTCCAAGAAGGCTACACCTTC.

This clonotype was detected many times. V gene TRBV5-1 combines with J gene TRBJ2-2; the D gene is possibly TRBD2 (5 bases). Between the trimmed V and J ends, which lost 0 bases and 5 bases, there was a span of 8 bases. Germline loops: CDR1 SGHRS, CDR2 YFSETQ. This CDR3 spans 14 amino acids. The CDR3 coding sequence is TGCGCCAGCAGCTTGGGAGCGGATACCGGGGAGCTGTTTTTT. Amino acids: CASSLGADTGELFF.

This clonotype was seen only a few times. The chain recombines TRBV4-1 with TRBJ1-2; D is possibly TRBD1 (5 bases). Deletions cut 0 bases from V and 4 bases from J, with 12 bases between. Germline lookup yields CDR1 MGHRA and CDR2 YSYEKL. This CDR3 spans 15 amino acids. The chain's CDR3 is CASSQDRSGGYGYTF. In nucleotides, the CDR3 is TGCGCCAGCAGCCAAGACCGGTCGGGGGGCTATGGCTACACCTTC.

This clonotype was detected many times. V usage is TRBV2 and J usage is TRBJ1-2; D is ambiguous. The V and J ends lost 5 bases and 0 bases respectively, with 13 bases between them. The CDR3 totals 15 residues. CDR1 is SNHLY and CDR2 is FYNNEI in the germline V gene. In DNA, the CDR3 is TGTGCCAGCAGTTCCAACAGCAGCCCTAACTATGGCTACACCTTC. It yields the protein CASSSNSSPNYGYTF.

This clonotype has at least ten counts. The chain has TRBV29-1 and TRBJ1-2, with 8 bases identical to TRBD1. V shed 0 bases and J 0 bases; nucleotides not matched to a gene: 9. Germline lookup yields CDR1 SQVTM and CDR2 ANQGSEA. The CDR3 is 17 amino acids. The DNA of the CDR3 is TGCAGCGTTGAAGAAAGGAGCGGACAGGGACCTAACTATGGCTACACCTTC. Encoded protein: CSVEERSGQGPNYGYTF.

This clonotype appeared many times. Written as DNA, the CDR3 is TGTGCCAGCAGTTTAGGGCGGCCCGGCGGACAAGAGACCCAGTACTTC. This gives the protein CASSLGRPGGQETQYF. The V gene is TRBV12-3 or TRBV12-4, the J gene TRBJ2-5; no clear D gene. The CDR3 covers 16 residues. The V end lost 1 base, the J end lost 2 bases, and 14 bases lay between the germline ends.

The V gene is TRBV7-9, the J gene TRBJ1-1, with D possibly matching TRBD1 (5 bases). The length of the CDR3 is 14 residues. In germline, CDR1 is SEHNR, CDR2 FQNEAQ (reference sequence). Trimming removed 1 base from V and 5 bases from J, with 11 bases in between. DNA for the CDR3: TGTGCCAGCAGCTTAGAGCAGGGTTGGACTGAAGCTTTCTTT. Amino acid sequence: CASSLEQGWTEAFF. The full variable domain, its missing parts supplied by reference TRBV7-9 and TRBJ1-1, is DTGVSQNPRHKITKRGQNVTFRCDPISEHNRLYWYRQTLGQGPEFLTYFQNEAQLEKSRLLSDRFSAERPKGSFSTLEIQRTEQGDSAMYLCASSLEQGWTEAFFGQGTRLTVV.

This clonotype was counted at least ten times. The gene calls are TRBV6-4 and TRBJ2-7; D is uncertain. Germline CDR1 MRHNA, CDR2 SNTAGT. The V gene lost 4 bases and the J gene lost 5 bases, with 12 bases spanning the gap. This CDR3 has 13 amino acids. CDR3 coding DNA: TGTGCCAGCAGTGCCCGAGAAAGGGACGAGCAGTACTTC. Translation gives CASSARERDEQYF.